This T cell receptor beta chain derives from a study of T cells after somatic rescue of genetic block. From germline, CDR1 is SGDLS and CDR2 YYNGEE. The CDR3 contains 14 residues. V gave up 4 bases and J gave up 2 bases; unmatched junction bases: 2. Libraries were prepared by immunoSEQ multiplex PCR; TCRdb keeps only in-frame clonotypes and omits some of them. The sample has about 120,000 clones, about 89% seen once. Sequenced material: peripheral blood mononuclear cells (PBMCs). The origin of this receptor is a woman under 30. The V and J genes are TRBV9 and TRBJ2-7; 11 positions match TRBD1. The CDR3 here is CASSPGQGAYEQYF. In DNA, the CDR3 is TGTGCCAGCAGCCCGGGACAGGGGGCCTACGAGCAGTACTTC.